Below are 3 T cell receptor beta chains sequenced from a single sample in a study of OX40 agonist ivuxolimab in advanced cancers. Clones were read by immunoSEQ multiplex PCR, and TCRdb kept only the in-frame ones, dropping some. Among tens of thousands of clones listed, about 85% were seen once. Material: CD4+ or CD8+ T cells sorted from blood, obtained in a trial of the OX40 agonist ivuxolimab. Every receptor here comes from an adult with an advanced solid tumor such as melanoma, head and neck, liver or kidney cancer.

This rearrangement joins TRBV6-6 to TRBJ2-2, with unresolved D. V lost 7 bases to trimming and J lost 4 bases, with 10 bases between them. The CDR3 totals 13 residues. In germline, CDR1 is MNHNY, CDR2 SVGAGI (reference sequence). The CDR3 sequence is CASTRVFTGELFF. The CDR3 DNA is TGTGCCAGCACCCGGGTCTTCACCGGGGAGCTGTTTTTT.

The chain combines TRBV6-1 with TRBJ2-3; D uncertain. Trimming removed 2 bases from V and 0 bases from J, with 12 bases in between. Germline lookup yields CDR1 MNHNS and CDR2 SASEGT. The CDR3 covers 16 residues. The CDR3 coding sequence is TGTGCCAGCAGTGAATTGCCAAAGCCCAGCACAGATACGCAGTATTTT. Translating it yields CASSELPKPSTDTQYF.

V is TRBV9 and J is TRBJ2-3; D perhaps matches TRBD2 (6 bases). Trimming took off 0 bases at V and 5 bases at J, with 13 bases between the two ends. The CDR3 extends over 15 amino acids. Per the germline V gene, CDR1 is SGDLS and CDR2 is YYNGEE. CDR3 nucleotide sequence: TGTGCCAGCAGCGTAGCTACTAGCCGGGGAGATACGCAGTATTTT. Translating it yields CASSVATSRGDTQYF.